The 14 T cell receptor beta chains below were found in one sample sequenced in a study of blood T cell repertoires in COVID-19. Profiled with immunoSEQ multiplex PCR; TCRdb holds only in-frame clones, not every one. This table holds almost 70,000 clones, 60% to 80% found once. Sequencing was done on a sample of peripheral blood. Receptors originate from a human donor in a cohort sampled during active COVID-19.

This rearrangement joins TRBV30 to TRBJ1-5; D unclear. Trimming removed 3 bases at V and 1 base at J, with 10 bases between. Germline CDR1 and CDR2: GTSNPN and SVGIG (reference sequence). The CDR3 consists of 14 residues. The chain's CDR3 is CAWRREGSNQPQHF. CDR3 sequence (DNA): TGTGCCTGGAGACGGGAGGGAAGCAATCAGCCCCAGCATTTT.

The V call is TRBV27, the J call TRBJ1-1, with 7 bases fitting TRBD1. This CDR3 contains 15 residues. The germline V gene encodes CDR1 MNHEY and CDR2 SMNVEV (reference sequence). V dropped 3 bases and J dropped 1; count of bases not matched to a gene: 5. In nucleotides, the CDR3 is TGTGCCAGCAGTTTCACAGGGGAGAGGAACACTGAAGCTTTCTTT. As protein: CASSFTGERNTEAFF.

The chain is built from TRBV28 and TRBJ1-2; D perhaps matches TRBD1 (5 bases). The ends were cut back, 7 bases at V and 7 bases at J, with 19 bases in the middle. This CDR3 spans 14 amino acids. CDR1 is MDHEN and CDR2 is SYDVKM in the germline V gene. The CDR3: CASTGLPGIGGYTF. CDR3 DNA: TGTGCCAGCACAGGGTTACCCGGAATTGGTGGCTACACCTTC.

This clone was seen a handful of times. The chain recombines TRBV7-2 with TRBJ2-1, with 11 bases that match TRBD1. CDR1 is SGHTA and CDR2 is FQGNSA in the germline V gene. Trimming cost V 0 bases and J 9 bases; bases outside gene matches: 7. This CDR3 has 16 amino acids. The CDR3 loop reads CASSLARDRGSGEQFF. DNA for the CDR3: TGTGCCAGCAGCTTAGCGCGGGACAGGGGGTCAGGTGAGCAGTTCTTC.

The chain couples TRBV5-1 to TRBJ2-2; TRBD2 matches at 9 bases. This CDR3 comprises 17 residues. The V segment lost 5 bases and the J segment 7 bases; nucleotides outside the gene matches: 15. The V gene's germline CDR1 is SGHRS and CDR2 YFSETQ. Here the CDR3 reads CASSSKAGGEVDGELFF. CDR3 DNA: TGCGCCAGCAGTTCAAAAGCGGGAGGTGAGGTTGACGGGGAGCTGTTTTTT.

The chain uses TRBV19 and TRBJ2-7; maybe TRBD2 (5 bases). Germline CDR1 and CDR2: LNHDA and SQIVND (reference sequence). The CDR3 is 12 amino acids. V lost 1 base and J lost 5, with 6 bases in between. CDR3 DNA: TGTGCCAGTAGTATAGTGGGAGACGAGCAGTACTTC. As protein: CASSIVGDEQYF.

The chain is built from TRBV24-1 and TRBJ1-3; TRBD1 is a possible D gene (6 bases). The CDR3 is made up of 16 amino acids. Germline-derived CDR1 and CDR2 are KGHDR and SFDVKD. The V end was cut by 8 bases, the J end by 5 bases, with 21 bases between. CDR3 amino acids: CATTHPTRGARNTIYF. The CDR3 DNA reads TGTGCCACCACCCATCCTACCCGGGGGGCAAGAAACACCATATATTTT.

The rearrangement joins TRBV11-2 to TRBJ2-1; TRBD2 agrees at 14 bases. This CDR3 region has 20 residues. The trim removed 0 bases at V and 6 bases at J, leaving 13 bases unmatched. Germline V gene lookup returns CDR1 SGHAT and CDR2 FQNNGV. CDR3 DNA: TGTGCCAGCAGCTTAGAATCCGGGACTAGCGGGAGAGGGTGGGGCAATGAGCAGTTCTTC. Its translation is CASSLESGTSGRGWGNEQFF.

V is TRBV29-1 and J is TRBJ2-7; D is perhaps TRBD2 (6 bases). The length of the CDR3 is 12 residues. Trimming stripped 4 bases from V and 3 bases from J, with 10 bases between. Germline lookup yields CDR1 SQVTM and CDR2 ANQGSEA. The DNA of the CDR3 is TGCAGCGTTGCGGCGGGATACTACGAGCAGTACTTC. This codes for CSVAAGYYEQYF.

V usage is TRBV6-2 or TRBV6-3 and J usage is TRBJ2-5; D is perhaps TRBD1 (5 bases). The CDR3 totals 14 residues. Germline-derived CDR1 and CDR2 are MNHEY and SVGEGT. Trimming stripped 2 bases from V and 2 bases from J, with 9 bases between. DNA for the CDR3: TGTGCCAGCAGTTACAGGAACAGGCAAGAGACCCAGTACTTC. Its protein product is CASSYRNRQETQYF.

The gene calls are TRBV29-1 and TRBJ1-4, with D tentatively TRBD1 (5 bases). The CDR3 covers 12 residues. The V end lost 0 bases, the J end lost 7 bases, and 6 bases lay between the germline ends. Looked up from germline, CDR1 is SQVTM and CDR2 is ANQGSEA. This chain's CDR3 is CSVEDDSEKLFF. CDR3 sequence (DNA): TGCAGCGTTGAAGATGACAGTGAAAAACTGTTTTTT. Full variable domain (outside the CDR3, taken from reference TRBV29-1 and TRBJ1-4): SAVISQKPSRDICQRGTSLTIQCQVDSQVTMMFWYRQQPGQSLTLIATANQGSEATYESGFVIDKFPISRPNLTFSTLTVSNMSPEDSSIYLCSVEDDSEKLFFGSGTQLSVL.

The CDR3 nucleotides are TGTGCCAGCAGTGATAAAATACAGGGAAGCAATCAGCCCCAGCATTTT. Protein product: CASSDKIQGSNQPQHF. This chain links TRBV6-1 with TRBJ1-5; D possibly corresponds to TRBD1 (6 bases). The V gene's germline CDR1 is MNHNS and CDR2 SASEGT. This CDR3 comprises 16 residues. V lost 3 bases and J lost 1, with 13 bases in between.

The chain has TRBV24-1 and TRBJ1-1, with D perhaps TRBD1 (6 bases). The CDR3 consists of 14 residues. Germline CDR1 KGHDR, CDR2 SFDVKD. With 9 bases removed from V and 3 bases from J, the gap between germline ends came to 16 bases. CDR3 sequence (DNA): TGTGCCACCCGAGGGGGGGGATGGGACACTGAAGCTTTCTTT. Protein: CATRGGGWDTEAFF.

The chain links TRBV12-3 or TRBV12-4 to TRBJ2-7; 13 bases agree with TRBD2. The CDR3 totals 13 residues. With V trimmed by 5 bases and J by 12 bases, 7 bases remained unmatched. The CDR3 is CASSPPTSGGAYF. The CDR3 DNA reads TGTGCCAGCAGTCCCCCCACTAGCGGGGGGGCGTACTTC.